This T cell receptor (beta chain) came from a study of sequential checkpoint blockade in melanoma. Turning to the study itself: Patients were randomized 1:1 to nivolumab-then-ipilimumab or ipilimumab-then-nivolumab first-line. Maintenance nivolumab came after either treatment sequence.

Using immunoSEQ multiplex PCR, the repertoire was profiled, and TCRdb retains in-frame clones only, with some absent. The table lists fewer than 15,000 clones, approximately 76% of them singletons. Losses at the gene ends were 2 bases for V and 6 bases for J; bases not matched to a gene: 11. In germline, CDR1 is SGHVT, CDR2 SQSDAQ. This CDR3 is 16 amino acids long. The treatment: randomized to nivolumab then ipilimumab (arm A) or the reverse (arm B). DNA-damaging chemotherapy had not been given to any patient beforehand. PBMC sorting kept live CD3+CD8+ cells without CD19 or CD56. The sequencing used CD8+ T cells sorted from blood (inferred from file names), collected from a patient given nivolumab and ipilimumab in sequence. This TCR was recovered from a human patient with melanoma. Some clones in this sample may be carry-over from other donors' samples. The J gene is TRBJ2-7, the V gene TRBV7-4; 9 positions match TRBD1. The CDR3 spells CASSLIFGTGPSEQYF. CDR3 DNA sequence: TGTGCCAGCAGCTTAATTTTCGGGACAGGGCCCTCCGAGCAGTACTTC.